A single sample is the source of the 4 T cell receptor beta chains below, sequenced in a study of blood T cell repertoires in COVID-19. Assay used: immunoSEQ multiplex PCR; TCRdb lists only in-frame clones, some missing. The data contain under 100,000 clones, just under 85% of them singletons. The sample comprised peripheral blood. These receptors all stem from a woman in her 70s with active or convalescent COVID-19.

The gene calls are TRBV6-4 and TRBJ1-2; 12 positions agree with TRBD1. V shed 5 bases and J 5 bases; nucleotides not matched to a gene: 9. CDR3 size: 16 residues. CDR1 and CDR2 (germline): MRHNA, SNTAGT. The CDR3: CASSTTGTGGPYGYTF. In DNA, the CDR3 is TGTGCCAGCAGTACGACCGGGACAGGGGGCCCTTATGGCTACACCTTC.

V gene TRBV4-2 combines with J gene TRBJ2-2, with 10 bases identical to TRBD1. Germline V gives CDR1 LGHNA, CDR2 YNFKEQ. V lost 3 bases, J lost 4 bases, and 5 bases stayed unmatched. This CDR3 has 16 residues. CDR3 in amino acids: CASSHARTGGTGELFF. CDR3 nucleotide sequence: TGTGCCAGCAGCCACGCAAGGACAGGGGGCACCGGGGAGCTGTTTTTT.

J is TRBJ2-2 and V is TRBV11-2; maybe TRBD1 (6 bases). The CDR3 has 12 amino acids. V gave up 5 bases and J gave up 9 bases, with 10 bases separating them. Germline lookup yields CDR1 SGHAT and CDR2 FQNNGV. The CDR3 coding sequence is TGTGCCAGCAGCACACAGGGCCGGGAGCTGTTTTTT. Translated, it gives CASSTQGRELFF.

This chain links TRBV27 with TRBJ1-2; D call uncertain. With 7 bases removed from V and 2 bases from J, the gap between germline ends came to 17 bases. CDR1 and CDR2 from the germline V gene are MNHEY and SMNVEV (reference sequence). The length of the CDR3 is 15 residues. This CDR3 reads CASTRSGLSNYGYTF. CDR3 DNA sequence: TGTGCCAGCACCCGTTCAGGCTTATCCAACTATGGCTACACCTTC.